This T cell receptor beta chain was recorded in a study of response to subunit inactivated influenza vaccine (dated by TCRdb to 2017 to 2018). Background on the whole study: Deep quantitative T cell receptor repertoire profiling was used in the study to track responses to a trivalent subunit inactivated influenza vaccine. Study-level results and caveats: According to the authors, only a limited number of new T cells may be recruited by each seasonal influenza vaccination.

The meaning of the sample's time point label: 45 days after influenza vaccine administration. From a lookup of the germline V gene, CDR1 and CDR2 are MDHEN and SYDVKM. The CDR3 has 15 amino acids, counting the end cysteine and phenylalanine. The kept DNA is CDR3 alone, 45 bases in frame from the first base. A distance of 18 bases separates the germline ends of V and J, which lose 6 bases and 4 bases respectively. In the case of this clonotype: Its binding antigen is unknown. It has no much larger one-base neighbor in the sample; base qualities were not kept.

Preparation of the library involved RT-PCR. These reads were obtained on an Illumina HiSeq 2500. TCRdb reprocessed the public reads (quality trimming at Q25 with fastp, clone calling with MiXCR) and kept in-frame beta chains. Rows are unified per CDR3 protein, each entry keeping the most common DNA and genes. The sample table records about 480,000 distinct CDR3 sequences; roughly 9.8% of these occur just once. Together, the top ten hold roughly 12% of the sample. The receptor was derived from a man aged 45-65 years who received an inactivated influenza vaccine. Donor details come from another sample of the same person, matched by shared clones. Rearrangement joined TRBV28 to TRBJ1-2, with an unclear D gene assignment. This specimen consisted of PBMCs from blood, obtained 45 days after vaccination. The CDR3 has the sequence CASSPAGVELYGYTF. The DNA is TGTGCCAGCAGCCCCGCCGGTGTAGAGCTCTATGGCTACACCTTC.